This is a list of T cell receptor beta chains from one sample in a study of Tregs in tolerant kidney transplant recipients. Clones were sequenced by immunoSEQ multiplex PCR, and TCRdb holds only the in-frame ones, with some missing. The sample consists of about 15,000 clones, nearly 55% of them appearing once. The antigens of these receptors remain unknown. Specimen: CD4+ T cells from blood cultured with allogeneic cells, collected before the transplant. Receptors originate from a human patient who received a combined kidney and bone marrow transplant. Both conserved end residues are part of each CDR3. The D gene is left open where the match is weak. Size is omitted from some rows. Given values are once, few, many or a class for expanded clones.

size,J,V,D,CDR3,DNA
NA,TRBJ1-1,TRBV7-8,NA,CASSLKRTIASAEAFF,TGTGCCAGCAGCTTGAAGAGAACTATAGCTTCCGCTGAAGCTTTCTTT
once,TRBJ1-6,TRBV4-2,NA,CASSQDDSLLNSPLHF,TGTGCCAGCAGCCAAGATGACAGTCTTCTTAATTCACCCCTCCACTTT
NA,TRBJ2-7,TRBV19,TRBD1,CASSRDRGRHEQYF,TGTGCCAGTAGCCGGGACAGGGGAAGACACGAGCAGTACTTC
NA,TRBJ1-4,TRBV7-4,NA,CASSWIIVRGEKLFF,TGTGCCAGCAGCTGGATTATCGTTCGAGGCGAAAAACTGTTTTTT
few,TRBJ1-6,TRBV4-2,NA,CASSTGRNSPLHF,TGTGCCAGCAGCACAGGACGGAATTCACCCCTCCACTTT
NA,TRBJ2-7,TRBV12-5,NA,CASGLGGLAYEQYF,TGTGCTAGTGGTTTGGGGGGACTCGCCTACGAGCAGTACTTC
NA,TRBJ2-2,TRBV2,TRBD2,CASGTSGRGAGELFF,TGTGCCAGCGGGACTAGCGGGAGAGGGGCCGGGGAGCTGTTTTTT
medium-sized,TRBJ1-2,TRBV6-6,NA,CASSYVFAQSRGYTF,TGTGCCAGCAGTTACGTCTTTGCACAGAGTCGCGGCTACACCTTC
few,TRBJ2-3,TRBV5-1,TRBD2,CASSPGLAGSSTDTQYF,TGCGCCAGCAGCCCAGGACTAGCGGGGAGTAGCACAGATACGCAGTATTTT
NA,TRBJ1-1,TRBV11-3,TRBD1,CASSFWTGDTEAFF,TGTGCCAGCAGCTTTTGGACAGGGGACACTGAAGCTTTCTTT
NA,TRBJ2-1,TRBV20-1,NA,CSASRNEQFF,TGCAGTGCTAGCCGCAATGAGCAGTTCTTC
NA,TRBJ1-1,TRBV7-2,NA,CASTQRRGNTEAFF,TGTGCCAGCACCCAGAGACGGGGGAACACTGAAGCTTTCTTT
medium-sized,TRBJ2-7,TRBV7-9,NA,CASSFREGAGYF,TGTGCCAGCAGCTTCCGGGAGGGGGCCGGGTACTTC
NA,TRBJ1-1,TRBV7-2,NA,CASSLSGGFTEAFF,TGTGCCAGCAGCTTAAGTGGGGGCTTCACTGAAGCTTTCTTT
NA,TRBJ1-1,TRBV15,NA,CATSRDSQDTEAFF,TGTGCCACCAGCAGAGATAGTCAGGACACTGAAGCTTTCTTT
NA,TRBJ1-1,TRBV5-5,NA,CASSRGFWGTEAFF,TGTGCCAGCAGCAGGGGTTTTTGGGGCACTGAAGCTTTCTTT
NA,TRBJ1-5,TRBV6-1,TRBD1,CASRETLQGPGQPQHF,TGTGCCAGCAGGGAAACCTTACAGGGGCCCGGTCAGCCCCAGCATTTT
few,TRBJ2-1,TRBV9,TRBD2,CASSDGRGDPSYNEQFF,TGTGCCAGCAGCGACGGACGGGGGGACCCCTCCTACAATGAGCAGTTCTTC
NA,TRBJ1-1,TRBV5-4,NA,CASSSGSSGRLAFF,TGTGCCAGCAGCTCGGGGTCTTCAGGGAGGCTAGCTTTCTTT
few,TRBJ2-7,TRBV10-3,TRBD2,CAPTGGRWDEQYF,TGTGCCCCGACGGGCGGGAGGTGGGACGAGCAGTACTTC
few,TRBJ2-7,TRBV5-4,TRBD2,CASSPLRLAGVREQYF,TGTGCCAGCAGCCCCCTTCGACTAGCGGGAGTTCGAGAGCAGTACTTC
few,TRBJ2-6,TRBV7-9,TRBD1,CASSPGTGLSGANVLTF,TGTGCCAGCAGCCCCGGGACAGGCCTCTCTGGGGCCAACGTCCTGACTTTC
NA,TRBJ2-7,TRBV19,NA,CASSIQAETAYEQYF,TGTGCCAGTAGTATACAGGCAGAGACGGCCTACGAGCAGTACTTC
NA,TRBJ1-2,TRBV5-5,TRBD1,CASSFRRGSGYTF,TGTGCCAGCAGCTTCCGCAGGGGGAGTGGCTACACCTTC